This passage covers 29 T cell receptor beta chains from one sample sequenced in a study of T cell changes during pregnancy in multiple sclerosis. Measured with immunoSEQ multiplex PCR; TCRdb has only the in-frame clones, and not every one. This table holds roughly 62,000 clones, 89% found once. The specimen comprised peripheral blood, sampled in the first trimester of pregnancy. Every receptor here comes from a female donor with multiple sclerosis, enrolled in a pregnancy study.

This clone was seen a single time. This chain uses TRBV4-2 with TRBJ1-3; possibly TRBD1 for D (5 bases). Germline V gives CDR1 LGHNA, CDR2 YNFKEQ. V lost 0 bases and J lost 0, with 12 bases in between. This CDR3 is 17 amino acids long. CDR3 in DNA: TGTGCCAGCAGCCAAGAGAAGTACGGGGGCTCTGGAAACACCATATATTTT. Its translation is CASSQEKYGGSGNTIYF.

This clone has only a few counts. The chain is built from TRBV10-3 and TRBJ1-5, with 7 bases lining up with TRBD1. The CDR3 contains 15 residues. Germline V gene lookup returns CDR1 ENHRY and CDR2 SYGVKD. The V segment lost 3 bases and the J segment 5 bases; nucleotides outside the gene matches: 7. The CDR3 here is CAISEGTGEHQPQHF. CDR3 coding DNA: TGTGCCATCAGTGAAGGAACAGGGGAGCATCAGCCCCAGCATTTT.

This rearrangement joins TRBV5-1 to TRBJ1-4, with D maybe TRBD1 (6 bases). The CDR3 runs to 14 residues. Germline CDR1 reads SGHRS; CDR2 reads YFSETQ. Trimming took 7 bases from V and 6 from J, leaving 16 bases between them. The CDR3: CASGKTGLYEKLFF. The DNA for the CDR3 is TGCGCCAGCGGGAAAACAGGGCTATATGAAAAACTGTTTTTT.

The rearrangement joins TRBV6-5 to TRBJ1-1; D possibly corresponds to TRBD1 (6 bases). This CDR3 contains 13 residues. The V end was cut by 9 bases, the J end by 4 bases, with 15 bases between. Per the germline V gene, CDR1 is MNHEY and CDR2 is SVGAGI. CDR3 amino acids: CASKKGGGTEAFF. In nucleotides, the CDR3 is TGTGCCAGTAAGAAGGGGGGGGGCACTGAAGCTTTCTTT.

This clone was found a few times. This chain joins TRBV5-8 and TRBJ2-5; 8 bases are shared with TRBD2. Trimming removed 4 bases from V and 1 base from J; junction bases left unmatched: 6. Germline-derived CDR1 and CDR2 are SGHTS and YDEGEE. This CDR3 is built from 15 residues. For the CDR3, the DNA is TGTGCCAGCAGCCCGGGAGCGGGGGCCCAAGAGACCCAGTACTTC. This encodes CASSPGAGAQETQYF.

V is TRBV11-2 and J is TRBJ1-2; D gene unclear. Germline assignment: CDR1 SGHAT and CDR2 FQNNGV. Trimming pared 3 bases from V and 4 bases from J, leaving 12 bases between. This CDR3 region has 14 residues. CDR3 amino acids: CASSFSFGGYGYTF. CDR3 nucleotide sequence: TGTGCCAGCAGCTTCAGTTTCGGAGGCTATGGCTACACCTTC. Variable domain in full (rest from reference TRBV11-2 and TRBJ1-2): EAGVAQSPRYKIIEKRQSVAFWCNPISGHATLYWYQQILGQGPKLLIQFQNNGVVDDSQLPKDRFSAERLKGVDSTLKIQPAKLEDSAVYLCASSFSFGGYGYTFGSGTRLTVV.

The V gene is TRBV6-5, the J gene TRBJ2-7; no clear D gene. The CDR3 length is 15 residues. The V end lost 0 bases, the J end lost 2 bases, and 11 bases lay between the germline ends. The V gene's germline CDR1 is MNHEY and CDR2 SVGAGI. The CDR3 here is CASSYSPRDTYEQYF. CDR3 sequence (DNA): TGTGCCAGCAGTTACTCCCCTAGAGATACCTACGAGCAGTACTTC.

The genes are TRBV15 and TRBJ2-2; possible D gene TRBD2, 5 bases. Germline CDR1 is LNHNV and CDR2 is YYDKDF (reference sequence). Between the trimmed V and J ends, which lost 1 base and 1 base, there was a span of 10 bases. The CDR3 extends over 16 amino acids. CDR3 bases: TGTGCCACCAGCAGAGGCGAGGCGGGGAACACCGGGGAGCTGTTTTTT. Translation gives CATSRGEAGNTGELFF.

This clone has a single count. In DNA, the CDR3 is TGTGCCAGTAGTTGGGTAGCGGGCCGCAGCTCCTACAATGAGCAGTTCTTC. It encodes CASSWVAGRSSYNEQFF. The chain carries TRBV19 and TRBJ2-1; 7 bases map to TRBD2. Germline V gene lookup returns CDR1 LNHDA and CDR2 SQIVND (reference sequence). V dropped 5 bases and J dropped 0; count of bases not matched to a gene: 10. The CDR3 consists of 17 residues. Full variable domain (remainder filled in from reference TRBV19 and TRBJ2-1): DGGITQSPKYLFRKEGQNVTLSCEQNLNHDAMYWYRQDPGQGLRLIYYSQIVNDFQKGDIAEGYSVSREKKESFPLTVTSAQKNPTAFYLCASSWVAGRSSYNEQFFGPGTRLTVL.

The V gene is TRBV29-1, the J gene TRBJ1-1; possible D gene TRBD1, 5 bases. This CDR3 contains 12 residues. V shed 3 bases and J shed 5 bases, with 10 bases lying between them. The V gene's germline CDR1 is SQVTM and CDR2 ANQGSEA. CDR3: CSVDEQVTEAFF. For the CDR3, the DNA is TGCAGCGTTGATGAACAGGTGACTGAAGCTTTCTTT.

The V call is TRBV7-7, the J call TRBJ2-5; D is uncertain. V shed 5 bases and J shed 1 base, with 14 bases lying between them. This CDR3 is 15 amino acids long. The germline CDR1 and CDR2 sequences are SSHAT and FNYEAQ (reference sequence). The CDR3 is CASSPYSGSQETQYF. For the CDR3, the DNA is TGTGCCAGCAGCCCCTACTCAGGCAGCCAAGAGACCCAGTACTTC.

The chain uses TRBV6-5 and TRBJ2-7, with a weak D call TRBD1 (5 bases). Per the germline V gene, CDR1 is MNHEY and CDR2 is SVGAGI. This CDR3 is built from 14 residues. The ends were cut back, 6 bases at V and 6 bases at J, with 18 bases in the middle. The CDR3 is CASSTPTGLSEQYF. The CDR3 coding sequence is TGTGCCAGCAGCACACCAACAGGTTTAAGCGAGCAGTACTTC.

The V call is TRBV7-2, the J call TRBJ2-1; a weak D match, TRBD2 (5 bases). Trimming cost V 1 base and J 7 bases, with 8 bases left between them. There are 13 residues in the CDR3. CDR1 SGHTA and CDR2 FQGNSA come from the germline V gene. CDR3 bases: TGTGCCAGCAGCTTAGGGACTGTAAATGAGCAGTTCTTC. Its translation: CASSLGTVNEQFF.

The CDR3 spells CAISDTSGGINEQFF. The CDR3 nucleotides read TGTGCCATCAGTGATACTAGCGGGGGGATAAATGAGCAGTTCTTC. V and J are TRBV10-3 and TRBJ2-1; 12 nucleotides line up with TRBD2. The CDR3 runs 15 residues. Germline assignment: CDR1 ENHRY and CDR2 SYGVKD. After removal of 3 bases from V and 7 bases from J, the junction contained 4 bases not matched to a gene.

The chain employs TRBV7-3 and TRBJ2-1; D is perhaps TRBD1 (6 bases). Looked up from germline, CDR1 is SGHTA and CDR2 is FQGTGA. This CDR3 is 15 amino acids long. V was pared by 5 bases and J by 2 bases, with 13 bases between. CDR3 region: CASSPGVYPYNEQFF. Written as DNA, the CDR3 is TGTGCCAGCAGCCCAGGGGTGTATCCCTACAATGAGCAGTTCTTC.

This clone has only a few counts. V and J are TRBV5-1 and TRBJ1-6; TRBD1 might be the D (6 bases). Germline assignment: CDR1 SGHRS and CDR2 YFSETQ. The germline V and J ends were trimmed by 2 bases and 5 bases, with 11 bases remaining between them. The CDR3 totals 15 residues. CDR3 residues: CASSFAGVDNSPLHF. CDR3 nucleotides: TGCGCCAGCAGCTTCGCAGGGGTGGATAATTCACCCCTCCACTTT.

The DNA for the CDR3 is TGTGCTAGTGGTTTCGGGACAGGGGGGAGGAACACTGAAGCTTTCTTT. This sequence encodes CASGFGTGGRNTEAFF. This chain joins TRBV12-5 and TRBJ1-1; 11 bases agree with TRBD1. This CDR3 spans 16 amino acids. With 3 bases clipped from V and 1 base from J, the junction kept 4 bases outside the gene matches. Germline V gene sequence: CDR1 LGHNT, CDR2 FRNRAP. The variable domain in full, with the rest retrieved from reference TRBV12-5 and TRBJ1-1, is DARVTQTPRHKVTEMGQEVTMRCQPILGHNTVFWYRQTMMQGLELLAYFRNRAPLDDSGMPKDRFSAEMPDATLATLKIQPSEPRDSAVYFCASGFGTGGRNTEAFFGQGTRLTVV.

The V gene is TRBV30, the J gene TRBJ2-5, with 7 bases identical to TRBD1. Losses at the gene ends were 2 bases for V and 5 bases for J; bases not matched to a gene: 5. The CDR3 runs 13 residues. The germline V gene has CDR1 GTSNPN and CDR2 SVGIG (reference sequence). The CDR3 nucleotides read TGTGCCTGGAGTCGACGACAGGGCGAGACCCAGTACTTC. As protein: CAWSRRQGETQYF.

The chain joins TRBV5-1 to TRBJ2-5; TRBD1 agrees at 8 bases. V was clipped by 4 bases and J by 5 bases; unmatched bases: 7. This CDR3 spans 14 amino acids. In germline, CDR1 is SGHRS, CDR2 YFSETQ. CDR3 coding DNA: TGCGCCAGCAGCATTGACAGGGGCGATGAGACCCAGTACTTC. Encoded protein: CASSIDRGDETQYF.

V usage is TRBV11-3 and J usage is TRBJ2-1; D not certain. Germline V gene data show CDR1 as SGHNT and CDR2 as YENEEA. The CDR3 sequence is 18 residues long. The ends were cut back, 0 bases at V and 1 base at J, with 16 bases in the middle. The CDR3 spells CASSLDQSGSWSYNEQFF. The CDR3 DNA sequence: TGTGCCAGCAGCTTAGATCAATCCGGGTCGTGGTCCTACAATGAGCAGTTCTTC.

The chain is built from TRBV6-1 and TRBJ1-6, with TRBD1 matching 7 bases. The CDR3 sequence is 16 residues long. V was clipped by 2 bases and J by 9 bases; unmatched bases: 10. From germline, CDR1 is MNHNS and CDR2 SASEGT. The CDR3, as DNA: TGTGCCAGCAGTGAACTCCCAGGGGGAGAATCTTCACCCCTCCACTTT. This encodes CASSELPGGESSPLHF.

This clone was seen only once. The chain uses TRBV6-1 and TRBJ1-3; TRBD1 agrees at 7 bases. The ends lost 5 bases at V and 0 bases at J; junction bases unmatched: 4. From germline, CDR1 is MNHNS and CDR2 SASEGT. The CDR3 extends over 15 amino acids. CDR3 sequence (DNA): TGTGCCAGCAGTTCCGAGGGGGCCTCTGGAAACACCATATATTTT. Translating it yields CASSSEGASGNTIYF.

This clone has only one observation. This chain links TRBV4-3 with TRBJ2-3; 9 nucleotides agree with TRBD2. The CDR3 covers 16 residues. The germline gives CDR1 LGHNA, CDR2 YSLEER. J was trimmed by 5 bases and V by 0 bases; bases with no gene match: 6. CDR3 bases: TGCGCCAGCAGCCAAGATGCGGGGGGGCTTGGAGATACGCAGTATTTT. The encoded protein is CASSQDAGGLGDTQYF.

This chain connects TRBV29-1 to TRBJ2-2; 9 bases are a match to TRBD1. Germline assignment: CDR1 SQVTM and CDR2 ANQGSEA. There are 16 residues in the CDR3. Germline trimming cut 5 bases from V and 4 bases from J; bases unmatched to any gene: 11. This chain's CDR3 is CSVPNPGQGITGELFF. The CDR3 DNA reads TGCAGCGTTCCCAATCCGGGACAGGGTATCACCGGGGAGCTGTTTTTT.

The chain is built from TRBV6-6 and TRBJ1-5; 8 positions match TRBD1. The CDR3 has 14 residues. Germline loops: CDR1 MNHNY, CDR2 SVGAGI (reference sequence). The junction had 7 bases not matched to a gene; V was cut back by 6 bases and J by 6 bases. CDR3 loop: CASRDGQGGQPQHF. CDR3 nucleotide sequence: TGTGCCAGCAGAGATGGACAGGGTGGTCAGCCCCAGCATTTT.

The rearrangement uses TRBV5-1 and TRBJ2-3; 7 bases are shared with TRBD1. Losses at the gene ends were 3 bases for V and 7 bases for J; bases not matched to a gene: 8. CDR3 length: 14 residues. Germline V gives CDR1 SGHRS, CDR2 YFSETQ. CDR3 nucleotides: TGCGCCAGCAGCTCTGGACAGGAGCCGAATACGCAGTATTTT. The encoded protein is CASSSGQEPNTQYF.

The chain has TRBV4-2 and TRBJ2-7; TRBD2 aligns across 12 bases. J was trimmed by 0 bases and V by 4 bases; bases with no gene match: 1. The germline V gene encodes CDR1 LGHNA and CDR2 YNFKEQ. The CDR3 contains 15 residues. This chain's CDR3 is CASSPTSGSSYEQYF. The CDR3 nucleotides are TGTGCCAGCAGCCCGACTAGCGGGAGCTCCTACGAGCAGTACTTC.

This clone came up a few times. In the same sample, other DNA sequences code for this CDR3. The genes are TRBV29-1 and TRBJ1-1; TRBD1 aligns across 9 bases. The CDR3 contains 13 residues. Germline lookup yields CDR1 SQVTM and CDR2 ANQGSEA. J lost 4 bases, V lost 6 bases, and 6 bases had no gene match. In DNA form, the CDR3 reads TGCAGCGTGGAGACAGGGGGAGGCACTGAAGCTTTCTTT. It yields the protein CSVETGGGTEAFF.

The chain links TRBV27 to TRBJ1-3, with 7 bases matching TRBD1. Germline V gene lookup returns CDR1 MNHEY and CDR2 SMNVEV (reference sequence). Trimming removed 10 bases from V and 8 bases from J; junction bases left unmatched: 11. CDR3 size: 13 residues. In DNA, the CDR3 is TGTGCCAACGCTAGACAGGGCAGGGACACCATATATTTT. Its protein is CANARQGRDTIYF.